These T cell receptor beta chains were read from a single sample in a study of shared clonotypes between healthy human individuals. Generated by immunoSEQ multiplex PCR, the TCRdb table keeps only in-frame clones and is missing some. The sample lists about 1 million clones, 70% to 80% occurring once. Sequences were obtained from memory CD4+ T cells sorted from blood. Receptor source: a man younger than 35 in good health. Each CDR3 is given with its conserved first and last residue. The D gene is left open where the match is weak. For some rows the clone size is stated as once, few or many, or as a class when expanded; others skip it.

clone_size,cdr3_length,d_call,v_call,j_call,cdr3_aa,cdr3_nt
.,15,.,TRBV2,TRBJ2-1,CASSEERTIYNEQFF,TGTGCCAGCAGTGAAGAGCGTACCATCTACAATGAGCAGTTCTTC
.,16,.,TRBV18,TRBJ1-6,CASSLNRDKYNSPLHF,TGTGCCAGCTCACTAAACCGGGACAAGTATAATTCACCCCTCCACTTT
.,15,TRBD2,TRBV11-2,TRBJ2-4,CASSLDSGAGNIQYF,TGTGCCAGCAGCTTAGATAGCGGGGCCGGTAACATTCAGTACTTC
.,15,TRBD1,TRBV5-1,TRBJ1-3,CASSLTGERTNTIYF,TGCGCCAGCAGTCTTACAGGGGAGAGGACAAACACCATATATTTT
.,14,.,TRBV18,TRBJ1-4,CASSMSATNEKLFF,TGTGCCAGCTCAATGAGTGCAACTAATGAAAAACTGTTTTTT
.,15,TRBD2,TRBV11-2,TRBJ2-1,CASSLETSGRNEQFF,TGTGCCAGCAGCTTAGAGACTAGCGGGCGGAATGAGCAGTTCTTC
.,13,.,TRBV5-1,TRBJ1-1,CASSLLQYTEAFF,TGCGCCAGCAGCTTGCTGCAGTACACTGAAGCTTTCTTT
.,14,TRBD1,TRBV7-9,TRBJ1-2,CASRRTGGYHGYTF,TGTGCCAGCAGAAGGACAGGGGGCTACCATGGCTACACCTTC
.,15,TRBD2,TRBV30,TRBJ2-7,CAWNMPGLGFREQYF,TGTGCCTGGAATATGCCGGGACTAGGCTTCCGCGAGCAGTACTTC
.,13,.,TRBV6-6,TRBJ2-3,CASRREGTDTQYF,TGTGCCAGCAGAAGGGAGGGCACAGATACGCAGTATTTT
once,13,TRBD1,TRBV10-1,TRBJ2-7,CATPGQGAREQYF,TGCGCCACCCCGGGACAGGGGGCTAGGGAGCAGTACTTC
.,13,.,TRBV30,TRBJ1-2,CAWSARGSYGYTF,TGTGCCTGGAGTGCCCGTGGTTCCTATGGCTACACCTTC
.,14,.,TRBV30,TRBJ2-7,CAWSPRYGAYEQYF,TGTGCCTGGAGCCCCCGGTACGGAGCCTACGAGCAGTACTTC
.,15,TRBD1,TRBV7-2,TRBJ1-1,CASTSPGQGNTEAFF,TGTGCCAGCACATCCCCGGGACAGGGGAACACTGAAGCTTTCTTT
.,14,.,TRBV14,TRBJ1-6,CASSHRGPNSPLHF,TGTGCCAGCAGCCACCGGGGGCCCAATTCACCCCTCCACTTT
once,15,.,TRBV5-1,TRBJ2-2,CASSLDRVGTGELFF,TGCGCCAGCAGCTTGGACAGGGTTGGGACCGGGGAGCTGTTTTTT
.,12,.,TRBV18,TRBJ1-1,CASSPVRGEAFF,TGTGCCAGCTCACCCGTCAGGGGTGAAGCTTTCTTT
.,14,.,TRBV7-2,TRBJ2-1,CASSLDGRVNEQFF,TGTGCCAGCAGCTTAGACGGCAGGGTCAATGAGCAGTTCTTC
.,12,.,TRBV7-2,TRBJ2-1,CASSRDWNEQFF,TGTGCCAGCAGCCGAGATTGGAATGAGCAGTTCTTC
.,15,.,TRBV10-3,TRBJ2-2,CAISEIGGNTGELFF,TGTGCCATCAGCGAGATCGGCGGGAACACCGGGGAGCTGTTTTTT
once,15,TRBD2,TRBV7-9,TRBJ2-1,CASSVGTSGYNEQFF,TGTGCCAGCAGCGTTGGGACTAGCGGGTACAATGAGCAGTTCTTC
.,15,TRBD2,TRBV2,TRBJ2-1,CASSKSGSAYNEQFF,TGTGCCAGCAGTAAGAGCGGGAGTGCCTACAATGAGCAGTTCTTC
.,15,TRBD2,TRBV27,TRBJ2-5,CASSSGAGERKTQYF,TGTGCCAGCAGTTCCGGCGCGGGGGAACGAAAGACCCAGTACTTC
.,14,.,TRBV7-6,TRBJ1-6,CASSHRQSSSPLHF,TGTGCCAGCAGCCACAGGCAGTCGAGCTCACCCCTCCACTTT
few,17,TRBD2,TRBV19,TRBJ2-1,CASRRPEVGLGGNEQFF,TGTGCCAGTAGGCGGCCAGAGGTGGGACTAGGGGGGAATGAGCAGTTCTTC
few,13,.,TRBV19,TRBJ2-5,CASSTGTPEAQYF,TGTGCCAGTAGTACCGGGACCCCGGAGGCCCAGTACTTC
once,20,.,TRBV30,TRBJ1-1,CAWSRRLTTEFPLMNTEAFF,TGTGCCTGGAGTCGACGGCTTACTACCGAATTCCCTCTAATGAACACTGAAGCTTTCTTT
once,16,TRBD1,TRBV7-2,TRBJ1-5,CASSLTGGSGNQPQHF,TGTGCCAGCAGCCTGACAGGGGGATCGGGCAATCAGCCCCAGCATTTT
few,16,.,TRBV4-3,TRBJ2-3,CASSQEGARVTDTQYF,TGCGCCAGCAGCCAAGAAGGAGCAAGGGTCACAGATACGCAGTATTTT
few,15,.,TRBV25-1,TRBJ1-3,CASETWGSSGNTIYF,TGTGCCAGTGAAACCTGGGGGTCCTCTGGAAACACCATATATTTT
.,14,.,TRBV19,TRBJ2-7,CASSIEKGYGEQYF,TGTGCCAGTAGTATAGAAAAAGGGTACGGCGAGCAGTACTTC
.,15,.,TRBV5-1,TRBJ1-1,CASSLEGGVNTEAFF,TGCGCCAGCAGCTTGGAGGGGGGAGTGAACACTGAAGCTTTCTTT
.,15,TRBD1,TRBV4-3,TRBJ2-7,CASSQEYYRGDEQYF,TGCGCCAGCAGCCAAGAATATTACAGGGGGGACGAGCAGTACTTC
few,15,.,TRBV19,TRBJ2-3,CASSITRVGTDTQYF,TGTGCCAGTAGTATTACTAGGGTTGGCACAGATACGCAGTATTTT
.,13,.,TRBV5-1,TRBJ1-1,CASSFDRNTEAFF,TGCGCCAGCAGCTTTGACAGAAACACTGAAGCTTTCTTT
few,13,.,TRBV7-2,TRBJ1-5,CASSFSRNQPQHF,TGTGCCAGCAGCTTTTCCAGGAATCAGCCCCAGCATTTT
.,15,TRBD2,TRBV7-9,TRBJ2-3,CASSFPSGSTDTQYF,TGTGCCAGCAGCTTTCCTAGCGGGAGCACAGATACGCAGTATTTT
.,16,.,TRBV2,TRBJ2-7,CASMRSGTSESYEQYF,TGTGCCAGCATGCGTTCCGGGACTTCCGAGTCCTACGAGCAGTACTTC
.,16,TRBD2,TRBV5-4,TRBJ2-1,CASSLSPSGSGNEQFF,TGTGCCAGCAGCCTAAGTCCTAGCGGGAGTGGTAATGAGCAGTTCTTC
few,14,.,TRBV7-7,TRBJ2-7,CASSPPGAPYEQYF,TGTGCTAGCTCCCCCCCCGGGGCACCCTACGAGCAGTACTTC
many,16,.,TRBV9,TRBJ2-1,CASSARGGEAHNEQFF,TGTGCCAGCAGCGCCCGCGGCGGAGAGGCCCACAATGAGCAGTTCTTC
.,15,TRBD1,TRBV2,TRBJ1-5,CASSRSGQVNQPQHF,TGTGCCAGCAGTCGGTCTGGACAGGTCAATCAGCCCCAGCATTTT
few,15,.,TRBV18,TRBJ2-5,CASSPVQDYGETQYF,TGTGCCAGCTCACCAGTACAGGACTATGGGGAGACCCAGTACTTC
.,15,.,TRBV4-1,TRBJ2-7,CASNLSPDSAYEQYF,TGCGCCAGCAACCTAAGCCCGGACAGCGCCTACGAGCAGTACTTC
.,13,.,TRBV2,TRBJ2-4,CASRGQGRDIQYF,TGTGCCAGCCGAGGGCAGGGGAGGGACATTCAGTACTTC
.,18,TRBD2,TRBV2,TRBJ2-3,CASSDPGLAGDLTDTQYF,TGTGCCAGCAGTGATCCGGGACTAGCGGGAGATTTGACAGATACGCAGTATTTT
.,13,TRBD1,TRBV7-9,TRBJ2-7,CASSFGTGNEQYF,TGTGCCAGCAGCTTCGGGACAGGGAACGAGCAGTACTTC
.,17,TRBD2,TRBV5-4,TRBJ2-3,CASSPWTSGGATDTQYF,TGTGCCAGCAGCCCTTGGACTAGCGGGGGGGCCACAGATACGCAGTATTTT
few,16,TRBD2,TRBV12-5,TRBJ2-5,CASAIGTSGGQETQYF,TGTGCTAGTGCCATTGGGACTAGCGGGGGGCAAGAGACCCAGTACTTC
.,15,.,TRBV19,TRBJ1-2,CASIGVGEPNYGYTF,TGTGCCAGTATCGGGGTTGGGGAGCCTAACTATGGCTACACCTTC
.,15,.,TRBV11-2,TRBJ1-4,CASSYGGLSNEKLFF,TGTGCCAGCAGCTACGGGGGACTCAGTAATGAAAAACTGTTTTTT
.,15,.,TRBV19,TRBJ2-2,CASSIGQGSTGELFF,TGTGCCAGTAGTATAGGGCAGGGTAGCACCGGGGAGCTGTTTTTT
.,12,.,TRBV7-8,TRBJ1-4,CASSLSGEKLFF,TGTGCCAGCAGCTTAAGTGGTGAAAAACTGTTTTTT